The 22 T cell receptor beta chains given below trace back to one sample, sequenced in a study of OX40 agonist ivuxolimab in advanced cancers. Data came from immunoSEQ multiplex PCR; TCRdb stores just in-frame clones and leaves some out. This table has tens of thousands of clones, roughly 85% appearing once. The material was CD4+ or CD8+ T cells sorted from blood, obtained in a trial of the OX40 agonist ivuxolimab. The source is an adult with an advanced solid tumor such as melanoma, head and neck, liver or kidney cancer.

The chain recombines TRBV9 with TRBJ2-1; 9 nucleotides align to TRBD1. Germline V gene data show CDR1 as SGDLS and CDR2 as YYNGEE. CDR3 length: 15 amino acids. The V and J ends lost 3 bases and 4 bases, in that order; junction bases with no gene match: 5. Here the CDR3 reads CASSAQGAKYNEQFF. The DNA of the CDR3 is TGTGCCAGCAGCGCACAGGGGGCTAAATACAATGAGCAGTTCTTC.

The V gene is TRBV7-2, the J gene TRBJ1-1; no reliable D call. The ends were cut back, 2 bases at V and 0 bases at J, with 10 bases in the middle. In germline, CDR1 is SGHTA, CDR2 FQGNSA. The CDR3 is 15 residues long. DNA of the CDR3: TGTGCCAGCAGCTTAAAGGGCCGGCTGAACACTGAAGCTTTCTTT. It codes for CASSLKGRLNTEAFF.

The genes are TRBV21-1 and TRBJ1-1; TRBD1 was called by the table and not checked on the DNA. TRBV21-1 is a recognized pseudogene. The CDR3 spans 18 residues. The CDR3 loop is CASSKVYDRGNMNTEAFF. In DNA, the CDR3 is TGTGCCAGCAGCAAAGTCTACGACAGGGGGAACATGAACACTGAAGCTTTCTTT.

CDR3 sequence: CASSLAGQASNYGYTF. In DNA, the CDR3 is TGTGCCAGCAGCTTGGCGGGACAGGCCTCTAACTATGGCTACACCTTC. The chain recombines TRBV5-6 with TRBJ1-2; 8 bases line up with TRBD1. The CDR3 covers 16 residues. Germline V gene lookup returns CDR1 SGHDT and CDR2 YYEEEE. Trimming took 0 bases from V and 0 from J; bases not matched to a gene: 4.

The V call is TRBV2, the J call TRBJ1-1; no firm D call. In germline, CDR1 is SNHLY, CDR2 FYNNEI. V shed 7 bases and J shed 7 bases, with 16 bases lying between them. This CDR3 is built from 13 residues. As DNA, the CDR3 is TGTGCCAGCAAATTGGATAGGACCGGTGAAGCTTTCTTT. Translation: CASKLDRTGEAFF.

This sequence joins TRBV7-9 and TRBJ1-2; D gene uncertain. This CDR3 is 12 amino acids long. Germline V gene lookup returns CDR1 SEHNR and CDR2 FQNEAQ (reference sequence). The germline V and J ends were trimmed by 5 bases and 5 bases, with 9 bases remaining between them. The CDR3 DNA is TGTGCCAGCAGCCTAACTCAATATGGCTACACCTTC. It codes for CASSLTQYGYTF.

J is TRBJ2-2 and V is TRBV13; 7 bases fit TRBD2. This CDR3 is 17 amino acids long. V lost 6 bases and J lost 4; bases outside the gene matches: 14. Germline loops: CDR1 PRHDT, CDR2 FYEKMQ (reference sequence). The CDR3 coding sequence is TGTGCCAGCAGTCTCCTAGGCGGGAGAGACGGCACCGGGGAGCTGTTTTTT. Amino acid sequence: CASSLLGGRDGTGELFF.

This chain connects TRBV30 to TRBJ2-1; TRBD2 matches 10 bases. The CDR3 is made up of 15 amino acids. V lost 4 bases and J lost 7; bases outside the gene matches: 10. In germline, CDR1 is GTSNPN, CDR2 SVGIG (reference sequence). The CDR3: CAWNAQGTSVNEQFF. DNA of the CDR3: TGTGCCTGGAACGCCCAAGGGACTAGCGTGAATGAGCAGTTCTTC.

Comment on this clone: At one end the junction does not follow the germline gene, possibly because of a read error. CDR3 coding DNA: TGTGCCAACAGTGAGCGGGGGGACAGGGGGCGCGGTGGGGCCAACGTCCTGACTTTC. It encodes CANSERGDRGRGGANVLTF. The chain joins TRBV6-4 to TRBJ2-6; TRBD1 matches at 12 bases. The CDR3 is 19 residues long. CDR1 MRHNA and CDR2 SNTAGT come from the germline V gene.

The gene calls are TRBV18 and TRBJ1-4; the D gene is possibly TRBD1 (6 bases). Germline CDR1 and CDR2: KGHSH and LQKENI. This CDR3 region has 18 residues. V lost 0 bases and J 4 bases, leaving 18 bases between the germline ends. The CDR3 DNA sequence: TGTGCCAGCTCACCACCGAGAGGTGCGGGGGCACATAATGAAAAACTGTTTTTT. This sequence encodes CASSPPRGAGAHNEKLFF.

The chain carries TRBV7-2 and TRBJ1-1, with a weak D call TRBD1 (6 bases). CDR3 length: 14 amino acids. Per the germline V gene, CDR1 is SGHTA and CDR2 is FQGNSA. The germline V and J ends were trimmed by 5 bases and 4 bases, with 14 bases remaining between them. CDR3 DNA sequence: TGTGCCAGCAGCCGACAGCCGACAGGCACTGAAGCTTTCTTT. This gives the protein CASSRQPTGTEAFF.

For the CDR3, the DNA is TGCGCCAGCAGCCAAGATCGGAGTGCATTGCGGGAAAAACTGTTTTTT. It codes for CASSQDRSALREKLFF. J is TRBJ1-4 and V is TRBV4-3; no firm D call. Trimming stripped 0 bases from V and 8 bases from J, with 16 bases between. CDR1 is LGHNA and CDR2 is YSLEER in the germline V gene. CDR3 length equals 16 residues.

The V gene is TRBV18, the J gene TRBJ2-3, with 14 bases aligning to TRBD2. Germline V gene data show CDR1 as KGHSH and CDR2 as LQKENI. The CDR3 consists of 16 residues. V trimming: 6 bases; J trimming: 2 bases; junction bases outside the gene matches: 4. As DNA, the CDR3 is TGTGCCAGCTCCCGACTAGCGGGGGGGCCCACAGATACGCAGTATTTT. Its translation is CASSRLAGGPTDTQYF. The full variable domain, completed using reference TRBV18 and TRBJ2-3, is NAGVMQNPRHLVRRRGQEARLRCSPMKGHSHVYWYRQLPEEGLKFMVYLQKENIIDESGMPKERFSAEFPKEGPSILRIQQVVRGDSAAYFCASSRLAGGPTDTQYFGPGTRLTVL.

V and J are TRBV30 and TRBJ1-6; a possible D gene is TRBD1 (6 bases). From germline, CDR1 is GTSNPN and CDR2 SVGIG (reference sequence). CDR3 length equals 14 residues. Deletions cut 4 bases from V and 7 bases from J, with 14 bases between. CDR3 bases: TGTGCCTGGACCGGGACACCGGGAAATTCACCCCTCCACTTT. This codes for CAWTGTPGNSPLHF.

Many counts were recorded for this clone. V gene TRBV28 combines with J gene TRBJ2-5, with D perhaps TRBD2 (5 bases). Germline-derived CDR1 and CDR2 are MDHEN and SYDVKM. The ends were cut back, 5 bases at V and 1 base at J, with 5 bases in the middle. The CDR3 loop spans 12 amino acids. CDR3 residues: CASSEGQETQYF. CDR3 nucleotide sequence: TGTGCCAGCAGTGAGGGCCAAGAGACCCAGTACTTC.

This sequence joins TRBV28 and TRBJ2-1; 8 bases map to TRBD1. Looked up from germline, CDR1 is MDHEN and CDR2 is SYDVKM. J gave up 10 bases and V 4 bases, and 3 bases lay outside the gene matches. This CDR3 region has 12 residues. CDR3 in amino acids: CASSSGQGEQFF. CDR3 DNA: TGTGCCAGCAGTTCCGGACAGGGCGAGCAGTTCTTC.

This chain links TRBV4-1 with TRBJ2-7; 10 positions match TRBD2. Unmatched junction bases numbered 4, after V lost 1 base and J lost 4 bases. This CDR3 has 15 residues. Per the germline V gene, CDR1 is MGHRA and CDR2 is YSYEKL. The CDR3 protein is CASSQGPSGSYEQYF. For the CDR3, the DNA is TGCGCCAGCAGCCAAGGTCCTAGCGGGAGTTACGAGCAGTACTTC.

The V gene is TRBV19, the J gene TRBJ1-4; D remains unclear. V gave up 1 base and J gave up 4 bases, with 13 bases separating them. This CDR3 region has 16 residues. CDR1 is LNHDA, CDR2 SQIVND, per germline (reference sequence). In nucleotides, the CDR3 is TGTGCCAGTAGTATAGCGGGGTCCGGGATTAATGAAAAACTGTTTTTT. It is translated as CASSIAGSGINEKLFF.

The chain links TRBV27 to TRBJ2-3; D not resolved. Trimming pared 4 bases from V and 2 bases from J, leaving 7 bases between. CDR1 is MNHEY and CDR2 is SMNVEV in the germline V gene (reference sequence). The CDR3 is made up of 13 amino acids. CDR3 sequence (DNA): TGTGCCAGCAGTTATCGACCCACAGATACGCAGTATTTT. Translating gives CASSYRPTDTQYF.

This sequence joins TRBV7-2 and TRBJ2-1, with D possibly matching TRBD2 (5 bases). The V gene lost 1 base and the J gene lost 7 bases, with 11 bases spanning the gap. The CDR3 covers 14 residues. Germline values: CDR1 SGHTA, CDR2 FQGNSA. CDR3 sequence: CASSLGNEGNEQFF. CDR3 DNA: TGTGCCAGCAGCTTAGGTAATGAGGGAAATGAGCAGTTCTTC.

V is TRBV19 and J is TRBJ1-1; D remains ambiguous. The CDR3 length is 14 residues. Germline CDR1 and CDR2: LNHDA and SQIVND (reference sequence). The V end was cut by 1 base, the J end by 3 bases, with 9 bases between. CDR3 region: CASSIGSAYTEAFF. The CDR3 DNA reads TGTGCCAGTAGTATAGGGAGTGCGTACACTGAAGCTTTCTTT.

The chain carries TRBV30 and TRBJ2-3; D not resolved. The V gene lost 0 bases and the J gene lost 6 bases, with 16 bases spanning the gap. Germline CDR1 reads GTSNPN; CDR2 reads SVGIG (reference sequence). This CDR3 has 15 amino acids. The CDR3 region has the DNA TGTGCCTGGAGTGTGAATAACCTGGACGACGATACGCAGTATTTT. It translates to CAWSVNNLDDDTQYF.